Below, 27 T cell receptor beta chains from the same sample are listed, as sequenced in a study of cytomegalovirus exposure and HLA in healthy donors. The PCR employed 60 Vbeta primers together with 13 Jbeta primers. Only in-frame clones appear in the TCRdb table, and some are missing; sequencing was by immunoSEQ multiplex PCR. The sample consists of around 160,000 clones, 77% of them appearing once. Sequencing input: PBMCs. These receptor sequences come from a woman aged 40 to 49 in good health and CMV-seropositive.

This clone has just one count. The rearrangement uses TRBV6-1 and TRBJ1-1; perhaps TRBD1 as D (6 bases). CDR3 size: 15 residues. Germline CDR1 reads MNHNS; CDR2 reads SASEGT. V was shortened by 0 bases and J by 5 bases, with 13 bases between the two germline ends. The CDR3 reads CASSEALGAGTEAFF. The CDR3 DNA is TGTGCCAGCAGTGAAGCTTTGGGGGCAGGGACTGAAGCTTTCTTT.

The sample holds one count of this clone. Other DNA sequences in the same sample also yield this CDR3. This rearrangement joins TRBV6-5 to TRBJ2-7, with a possible D match to TRBD1 (5 bases). CDR1 MNHEY and CDR2 SVGAGI come from the germline V gene. This CDR3 comprises 15 residues. V shed 0 bases and J shed 1 base, with 10 bases lying between them. For the CDR3, the DNA is TGTGCCAGCAGTTACTCGAAGGCAGGGTCCTACGAGCAGTACTTC. It codes for CASSYSKAGSYEQYF.

The CDR3 DNA is TGTGCCAGCACTATGGACAGGGGCTACAATGAGCAGTTCTTC. Translation gives CASTMDRGYNEQFF. V and J are TRBV6-1 and TRBJ2-1, with 9 bases lining up with TRBD1. Germline V gene lookup returns CDR1 MNHNS and CDR2 SASEGT. This CDR3 has 14 residues. Trimming removed 7 bases from V and 3 bases from J; junction bases left unmatched: 4.

This clone was picked up a small number of times. The chain is built from TRBV7-2 and TRBJ1-1, with no clear D. The CDR3 runs 16 residues. Trimming shortened V by 2 bases and J by 4 bases, and 17 bases separated the two germline ends. The germline V gene has CDR1 SGHTA and CDR2 FQGNSA. DNA for the CDR3: TGTGCCAGCAGCTTACGGGGTATGGGATGGGCCACTGAAGCTTTCTTT. This translates into CASSLRGMGWATEAFF.

The rearrangement uses TRBV2 and TRBJ1-1; TRBD1 might be the D (5 bases). The CDR3 loop spans 13 amino acids. Trimming removed 8 bases at V and 0 bases at J, with 10 bases between. Germline lookup yields CDR1 SNHLY and CDR2 FYNNEI. CDR3 amino acids: CASQGEMNTEAFF. As DNA, the CDR3 is TGTGCCAGCCAGGGCGAGATGAACACTGAAGCTTTCTTT.

This sequence joins TRBV9 and TRBJ1-6; unclear D gene. V was cut by 2 bases and J by 7 bases, with 13 bases left in between. Germline-derived CDR1 and CDR2 are SGDLS and YYNGEE. CDR3 length: 15 residues. The CDR3 here is CASSVGVRVNSPLHF. CDR3 sequence (DNA): TGTGCCAGCAGCGTCGGGGTCAGAGTGAATTCACCCCTCCACTTT.

As regards this clone: One end of the junction is discordant with germline, which a read error may explain. Other nucleotide sequences from this sample produce the same CDR3. This chain joins TRBV10-3 and TRBJ2-3; maybe TRBD1 (6 bases). The germline V gene has CDR1 ENHRY and CDR2 SYGVKD. The CDR3 runs to 12 residues. CDR3 nucleotides: TGTGCCTCAAAGGGGGAGTCAGATACACAGTATTTT. It encodes CASKGESDTQYF.

V gene TRBV4-2 combines with J gene TRBJ2-3; D not certain. The germline CDR1 and CDR2 sequences are LGHNA and YNFKEQ. The CDR3 length is 15 residues. V was trimmed by 4 bases and J by 2 bases, leaving 13 bases between them. In nucleotides, the CDR3 is TGTGCCAGCAGCCTGGAGTACGGAATCACAGATACGCAGTATTTT. This translates into CASSLEYGITDTQYF.

The chain links TRBV7-9 to TRBJ2-5, with D possibly TRBD1 on 6 matching bases. The CDR3 has 15 amino acids. V gave up 2 bases and J gave up 2 bases, with 12 bases separating them. Germline values: CDR1 SEHNR, CDR2 FQNEAQ (reference sequence). This CDR3 is CASSLNPQGQETQYF. CDR3 DNA sequence: TGTGCCAGCAGCTTAAATCCACAGGGACAAGAGACCCAGTACTTC.

CDR3 protein: CASSPGRGRGYGYTF. The CDR3 DNA reads as TGCGCCAGCAGCCCCGGTAGGGGGCGCGGCTATGGCTACACCTTC. The rearrangement uses TRBV4-3 and TRBJ1-2; 7 bases match TRBD1. The CDR3 extends over 15 amino acids. J gave up 4 bases and V 4 bases, and 9 bases lay outside the gene matches. Germline V gene lookup returns CDR1 LGHNA and CDR2 YSLEER.

V is TRBV18 and J is TRBJ2-5; 13 bases are a match to TRBD2. TRBJ2-7 explains the end of the DNA better; the J call may be wrong. Germline CDR1 reads KGHSH; CDR2 reads LQKENI. The CDR3 runs to 19 residues. The CDR3 is CASSPIGLAGAFTSYEQYF. The CDR3 bases are TGTGCCAGCTCACCAATTGGACTAGCGGGAGCTTTTACTTCCTACGAGCAGTACTTC.

The chain carries TRBV18 and TRBJ2-1; a possible D gene is TRBD1 (5 bases). V gave up 1 base and J gave up 2 bases, with 9 bases separating them. This CDR3 contains 15 residues. Per the germline V gene, CDR1 is KGHSH and CDR2 is LQKENI. For the CDR3, the DNA is TGTGCCAGCTCACCACAACAGGCCGCCTACAATGAGCAGTTCTTC. It encodes CASSPQQAAYNEQFF.

The chain is built from TRBV7-8 and TRBJ2-7; 12 bases match TRBD2. Losses at the gene ends were 1 base for V and 7 bases for J; bases not matched to a gene: 8. From germline, CDR1 is SGHVS and CDR2 FQNEAQ. The CDR3 has 16 residues. The CDR3 here is CASSLGASGGAEEQYF. The CDR3 DNA sequence: TGTGCCAGCAGCTTAGGGGCTAGCGGGGGGGCCGAAGAGCAGTACTTC.

V gene TRBV29-1 combines with J gene TRBJ1-5, with D perhaps TRBD1 (6 bases). Germline CDR1 SQVTM, CDR2 ANQGSEA. This CDR3 is built from 13 residues. The ends were cut back, 5 bases at V and 6 bases at J, with 14 bases in the middle. CDR3 DNA sequence: TGCAGCGTTAAGGTACAGGGCGGTCAGCCCCAGCATTTT. This sequence encodes CSVKVQGGQPQHF.

This clone was counted a single time. V and J are TRBV6-1 and TRBJ1-5; TRBD1 aligns across 10 bases. V was pared by 3 bases and J by 2 bases, with 1 base of the junction left unmatched. The V gene's germline CDR1 is MNHNS and CDR2 SASEGT. The CDR3 loop spans 15 amino acids. The CDR3 nucleotides are TGTGCCAGCAGTGATGGGACAGGGGGCAATCAGCCCCAGCATTTT. As protein: CASSDGTGGNQPQHF.

The chain is built from TRBV5-1 and TRBJ2-7, with 7 positions matching TRBD2. Germline V gives CDR1 SGHRS, CDR2 YFSETQ. Losses at the gene ends were 4 bases for V and 0 bases for J; bases not matched to a gene: 4. CDR3 length: 14 residues. The CDR3 sequence: CASSPRGDSYEQYF. Here the CDR3 DNA reads TGCGCCAGCAGCCCACGGGGGGACTCCTACGAGCAGTACTTC.

The chain links TRBV6-6 to TRBJ1-1; no clear D gene. CDR1 is MNHNY, CDR2 SVGAGI, per germline (reference sequence). The CDR3 is 13 amino acids. Trimming shortened V by 5 bases and J by 3 bases, and 10 bases separated the two germline ends. The DNA of the CDR3 is TGTGCCAGCAGTACCCAGTTGGACACTGAAGCTTTCTTT. This encodes CASSTQLDTEAFF.

In this sample, this clone turned up a few times. V usage is TRBV7-2 and J usage is TRBJ1-4; 8 bases line up with TRBD1. The CDR3 extends over 14 amino acids. Germline assignment: CDR1 SGHTA and CDR2 FQGNSA. Germline trimming cut 5 bases from V and 8 bases from J; bases unmatched to any gene: 7. The CDR3, as DNA: TGTGCCAGCAGCGCCCAGGGGGCGAGAGAAAAACTGTTTTTT. It translates to CASSAQGAREKLFF.

This clone was seen only once. The chain carries TRBV7-2 and TRBJ2-2; 9 bases match TRBD1. J lost 1 base, V lost 4 bases, and 1 base had no gene match. Germline assignment: CDR1 SGHTA and CDR2 FQGNSA. The CDR3 contains 15 residues. For the CDR3, the DNA is TGTGCCAGCAGCTCGGGACAGGGGAACACCGGGGAGCTGTTTTTT. Translation gives CASSSGQGNTGELFF.

The genes are TRBV5-1 and TRBJ1-4; TRBD1 agrees at 8 bases. CDR1 is SGHRS and CDR2 is YFSETQ in the germline V gene. The CDR3 extends over 15 amino acids. V lost 2 bases and J lost 7; bases outside the gene matches: 7. CDR3 sequence: CASSLTTGGGEKLFF. The CDR3 DNA follows: TGCGCCAGCAGCTTAACCACAGGGGGTGGTGAAAAACTGTTTTTT.

V usage is TRBV7-9 and J usage is TRBJ1-5; no definite D call. The germline V gene has CDR1 SEHNR and CDR2 FQNEAQ (reference sequence). The V end lost 5 bases, the J end lost 3 bases, and 8 bases lay between the germline ends. There are 13 residues in the CDR3. CDR3 nucleotides: TGTGCCAGCAGCCCTGACAACAATCAGCCCCAGCATTTT. Encoded protein: CASSPDNNQPQHF.

The chain uses TRBV4-1 and TRBJ2-1; possible D gene TRBD2, 6 bases. The V gene lost 1 base and the J gene lost 4 bases, with 8 bases spanning the gap. This CDR3 spans 14 amino acids. The germline gives CDR1 MGHRA, CDR2 YSYEKL. This CDR3 reads CASSQGREYNEQFF. The CDR3, as DNA: TGCGCCAGCAGCCAAGGGAGGGAATACAATGAGCAGTTCTTC.

The chain has TRBV2 and TRBJ2-1; TRBD1 matches 7 bases. The CDR3 consists of 14 residues. V dropped 5 bases and J dropped 2; count of bases not matched to a gene: 3. Germline values: CDR1 SNHLY, CDR2 FYNNEI. The CDR3, as DNA: TGTGCCAGCAGTAGACAGGGCCCCTACAATGAGCAGTTCTTC. It specifies CASSRQGPYNEQFF.

Written as DNA, the CDR3 is TGTGCCAGCAGCACCGGACAGAACTATGGCTACACCTTC. Its protein is CASSTGQNYGYTF. The chain couples TRBV7-9 to TRBJ1-2; perhaps TRBD1 as D (6 bases). The CDR3 runs to 13 residues. The germline V gene encodes CDR1 SEHNR and CDR2 FQNEAQ (reference sequence). The V end was cut by 5 bases, the J end by 2 bases, with 9 bases between.

This clone was counted a few times. The V call is TRBV7-9, the J call TRBJ2-1; a weak D match, TRBD2 (5 bases). The CDR3 runs 12 residues. Germline CDR1 is SEHNR and CDR2 is FQNEAQ (reference sequence). Trimming took off 6 bases at V and 8 bases at J, with 11 bases between the two ends. The CDR3: CASSFSVDEQFF. DNA of the CDR3: TGTGCCAGCAGTTTTAGCGTGGATGAGCAGTTCTTC.

The V and J genes are TRBV29-1 and TRBJ2-5; D might be TRBD2 (5 bases). TRBJ2-7 matches the DNA end more closely, so the J call is doubtful. This CDR3 has 12 residues. In germline, CDR1 is SQVTM, CDR2 ANQGSEA. For the CDR3, the DNA is TGCAGCGTTGAATTACGGGACTACGAGCAGTACTTC. Protein sequence: CSVELRDYEQYF.

The rearrangement joins TRBV11-2 to TRBJ2-5; unclear D gene. Trimming cost V 0 bases and J 2 bases, with 7 bases left between them. Germline CDR1 reads SGHAT; CDR2 reads FQNNGV. The CDR3 is 14 amino acids. CDR3 nucleotides: TGTGCCAGCAGCTTAGATTACCAGCAAGAGACCCAGTACTTC. Amino acid sequence: CASSLDYQQETQYF.